This T cell receptor beta chain was recovered during a study of cytomegalovirus exposure and HLA in healthy donors. Worth noting for this clone: Its specificity is unknown.

CDR3 length: 14 amino acids. The germline V gene has CDR1 SGHTA and CDR2 FQGNSA. V was clipped by 4 bases and J by 4 bases, with 10 bases between them. General study findings and limits: In a later analysis, productive TCRs from donors in an Asian-associated ancestry cluster reportedly carried fewer N-insertions than the cohort mean. Cytomegalovirus status was reportedly diagnosed by the classifier with high sensitivity and specificity.

PCR involved 60 Vbeta and 13 Jbeta primers. Produced via immunoSEQ multiplex PCR; TCRdb's table is partial and in-frame only. The sample lists around 140,000 clones; around nine tenths were seen once. The V gene is TRBV7-2, the J gene TRBJ1-4, with D possibly TRBD1 on 6 matching bases. Sequenced: PBMCs. The TCR comes from a woman under 40 in good health and CMV-seronegative. CDR3 sequence (DNA): TGTGCCAGCAGCTCCACAGGGAATAATGAAAAACTGTTTTTT. The encoded protein is CASSSTGNNEKLFF.